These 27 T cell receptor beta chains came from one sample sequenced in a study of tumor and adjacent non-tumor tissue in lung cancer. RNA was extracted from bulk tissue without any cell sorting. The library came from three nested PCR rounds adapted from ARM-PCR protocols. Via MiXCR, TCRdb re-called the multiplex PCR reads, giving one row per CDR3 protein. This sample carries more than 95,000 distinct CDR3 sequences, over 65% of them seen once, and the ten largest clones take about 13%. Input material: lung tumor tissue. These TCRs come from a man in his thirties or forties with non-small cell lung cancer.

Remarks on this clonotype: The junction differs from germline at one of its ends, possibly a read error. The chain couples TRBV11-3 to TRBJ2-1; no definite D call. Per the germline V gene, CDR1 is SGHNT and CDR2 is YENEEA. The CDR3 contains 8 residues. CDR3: CTSNFGFF. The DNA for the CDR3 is TGTACCAGCAACTTCGGTTTCTTC.

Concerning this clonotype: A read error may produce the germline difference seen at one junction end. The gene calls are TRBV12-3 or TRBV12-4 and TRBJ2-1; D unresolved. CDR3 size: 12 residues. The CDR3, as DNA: TGTGCCAGCAGCCGAATAGGCATTGAGCAATTCTTC. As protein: CASSRIGIEQFF.

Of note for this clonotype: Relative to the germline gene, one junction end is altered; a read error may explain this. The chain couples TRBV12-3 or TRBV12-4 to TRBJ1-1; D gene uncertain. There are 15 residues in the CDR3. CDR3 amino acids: CASSLIITGGTGASF. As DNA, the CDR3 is TGTGCCAGCAGTTTAATAATAACGGGAGGCACTGGAGCTTCCTTT.

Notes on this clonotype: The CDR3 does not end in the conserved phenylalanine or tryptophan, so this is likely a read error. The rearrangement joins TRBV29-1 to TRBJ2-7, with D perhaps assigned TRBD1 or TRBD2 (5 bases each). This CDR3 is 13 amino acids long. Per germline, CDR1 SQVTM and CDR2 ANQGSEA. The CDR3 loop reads CSVRDGRSYGQYL. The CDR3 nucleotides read TGCAGCGTGAGGGACGGTAGATCCTACGGGCAGTACTTA.

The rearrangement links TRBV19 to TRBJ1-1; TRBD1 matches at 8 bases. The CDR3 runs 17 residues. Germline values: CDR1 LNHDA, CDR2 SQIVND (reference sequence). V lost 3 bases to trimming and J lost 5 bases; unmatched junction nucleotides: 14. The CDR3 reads CASSMVSGRGLPTEAFF. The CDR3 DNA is TGTGCCAGTAGTATGGTGTCGGGCAGGGGGCTTCCGACTGAAGCTTTCTTT. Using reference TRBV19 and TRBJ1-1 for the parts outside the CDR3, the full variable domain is DGGITQSPKYLFRKEGQNVTLSCEQNLNHDAMYWYRQDPGQGLRLIYYSQIVNDFQKGDIAEGYSVSREKKESFPLTVTSAQKNPTAFYLCASSMVSGRGLPTEAFFGQGTRLTVV.

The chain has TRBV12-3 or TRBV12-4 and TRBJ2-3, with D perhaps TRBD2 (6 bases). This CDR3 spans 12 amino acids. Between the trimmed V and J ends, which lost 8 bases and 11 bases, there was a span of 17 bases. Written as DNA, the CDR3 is TGTGCCAGCGGGCGGGATTCGTATATGCAGTATTTT. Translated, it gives CASGRDSYMQYF.

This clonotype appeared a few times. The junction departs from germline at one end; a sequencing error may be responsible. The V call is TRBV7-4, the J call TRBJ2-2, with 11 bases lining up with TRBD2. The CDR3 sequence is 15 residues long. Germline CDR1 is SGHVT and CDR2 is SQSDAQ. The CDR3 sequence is CASSVTSGGSGELLF. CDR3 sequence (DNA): TGTGCCAGCAGCGTCACTAGCGGGGGATCTGGGGAGCTGCTTTTT.

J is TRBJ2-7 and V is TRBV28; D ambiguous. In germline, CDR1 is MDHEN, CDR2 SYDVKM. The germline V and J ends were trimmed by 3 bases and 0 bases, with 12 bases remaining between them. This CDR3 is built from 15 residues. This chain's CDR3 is CASSLGGAVSYEQYF. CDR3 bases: TGTGCCAGCAGTTTGGGTGGCGCAGTCTCCTACGAGCAGTACTTC.

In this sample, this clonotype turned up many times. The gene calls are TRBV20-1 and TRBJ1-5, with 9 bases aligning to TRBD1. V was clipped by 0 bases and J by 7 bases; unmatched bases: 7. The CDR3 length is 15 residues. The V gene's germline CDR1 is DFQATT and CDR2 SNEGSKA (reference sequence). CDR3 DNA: TGCAGTGCTAGAGATCATCGGGACAGGGTCCAGCCCCAGCATTTT. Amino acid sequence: CSARDHRDRVQPQHF.

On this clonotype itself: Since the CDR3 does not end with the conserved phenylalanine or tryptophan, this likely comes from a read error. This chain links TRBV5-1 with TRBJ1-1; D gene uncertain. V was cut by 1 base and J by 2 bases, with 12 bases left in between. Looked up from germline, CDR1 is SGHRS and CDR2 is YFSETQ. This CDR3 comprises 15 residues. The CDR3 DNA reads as TGCGCCAGCAGCTTGATGTCGGACCTTAACACTGAAGCTTTCGTT. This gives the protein CASSLMSDLNTEAFV.

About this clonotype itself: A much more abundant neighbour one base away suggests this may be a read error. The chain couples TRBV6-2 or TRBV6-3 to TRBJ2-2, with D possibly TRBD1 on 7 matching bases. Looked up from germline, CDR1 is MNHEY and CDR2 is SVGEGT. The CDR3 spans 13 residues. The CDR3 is CASSGQDTGGLFF. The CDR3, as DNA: TGTGCCAGCAGTGGACAGGACACCGGGGGGCTGTTTTTT.

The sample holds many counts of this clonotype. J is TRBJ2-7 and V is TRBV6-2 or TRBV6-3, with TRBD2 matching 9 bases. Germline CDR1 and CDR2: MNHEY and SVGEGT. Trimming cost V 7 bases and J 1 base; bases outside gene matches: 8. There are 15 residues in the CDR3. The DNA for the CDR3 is TGTGCCAGCACCACAATGACTAGCGGTTCCTACGAGCAGTACTTC. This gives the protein CASTTMTSGSYEQYF.

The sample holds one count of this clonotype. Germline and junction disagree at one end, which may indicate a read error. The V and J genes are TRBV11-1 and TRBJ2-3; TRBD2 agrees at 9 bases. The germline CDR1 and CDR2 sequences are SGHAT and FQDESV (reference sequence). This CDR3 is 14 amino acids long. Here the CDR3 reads CATSFLAGEDTQYF. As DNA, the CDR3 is TGTGCCACCAGCTTCTTAGCGGGGGAAGATACGCAGTATTTT.

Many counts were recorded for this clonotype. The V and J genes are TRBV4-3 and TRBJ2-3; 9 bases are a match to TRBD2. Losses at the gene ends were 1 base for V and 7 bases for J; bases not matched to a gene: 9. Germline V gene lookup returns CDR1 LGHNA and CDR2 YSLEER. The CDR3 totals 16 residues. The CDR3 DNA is TGCGCCAGCAGCCAAGTCCGCGGGGGGGCCATGAATACGCAGTATTTT. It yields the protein CASSQVRGGAMNTQYF.

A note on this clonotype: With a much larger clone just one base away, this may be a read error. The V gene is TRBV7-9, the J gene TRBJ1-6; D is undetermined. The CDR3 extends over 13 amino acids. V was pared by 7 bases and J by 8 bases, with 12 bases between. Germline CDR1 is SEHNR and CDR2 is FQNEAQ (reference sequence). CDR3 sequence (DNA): TGTGCCAGCAACCAAGGCGGGGATTCACCCCTCCACTTT. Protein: CASNQGGDSPLHF.

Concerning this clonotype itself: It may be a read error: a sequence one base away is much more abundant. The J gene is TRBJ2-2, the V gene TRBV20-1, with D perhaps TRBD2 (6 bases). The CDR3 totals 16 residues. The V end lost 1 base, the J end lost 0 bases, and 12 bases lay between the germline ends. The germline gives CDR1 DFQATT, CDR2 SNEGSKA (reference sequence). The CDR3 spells CSARAGTGANTGELFF. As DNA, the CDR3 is TGCAGTGCTAGAGCAGGGACTGGCGCGAACACCGGGGAGCTGTTTTTT.

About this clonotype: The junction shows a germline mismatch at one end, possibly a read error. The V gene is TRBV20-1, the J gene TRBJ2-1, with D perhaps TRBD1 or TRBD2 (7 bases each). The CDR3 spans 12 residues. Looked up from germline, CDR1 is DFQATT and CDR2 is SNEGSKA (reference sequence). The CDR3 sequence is CRVQGGNNEQFF. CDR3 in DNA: TGCAGAGTCCAGGGGGGGAACAATGAACAGTTCTTC.

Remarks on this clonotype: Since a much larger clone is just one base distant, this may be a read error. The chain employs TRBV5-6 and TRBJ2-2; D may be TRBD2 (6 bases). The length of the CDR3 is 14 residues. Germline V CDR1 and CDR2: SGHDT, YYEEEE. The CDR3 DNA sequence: TGTGCCAGCAGCCCGGTCGAGAACACCGGGGAGGTGTTTTTT. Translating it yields CASSPVENTGEVFF.

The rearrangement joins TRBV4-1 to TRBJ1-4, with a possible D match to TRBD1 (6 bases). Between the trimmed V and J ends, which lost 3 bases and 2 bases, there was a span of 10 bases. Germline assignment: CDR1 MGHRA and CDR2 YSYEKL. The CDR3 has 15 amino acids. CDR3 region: CASSHRDTTNEKLFF. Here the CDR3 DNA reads TGCGCCAGCAGCCACCGGGACACCACTAATGAAAAACTGTTTTTT.

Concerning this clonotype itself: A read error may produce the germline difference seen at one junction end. CDR3 bases: TGCAGTGCAGATGGGACTAGAGGGAGGAGCTACAAGCAGTACTTC. Translating it yields CSADGTRGRSYKQYF. V gene TRBV20-1 combines with J gene TRBJ2-7; 8 positions agree with TRBD2. Germline V gene sequence: CDR1 DFQATT, CDR2 SNEGSKA (reference sequence). The CDR3 loop spans 15 amino acids.

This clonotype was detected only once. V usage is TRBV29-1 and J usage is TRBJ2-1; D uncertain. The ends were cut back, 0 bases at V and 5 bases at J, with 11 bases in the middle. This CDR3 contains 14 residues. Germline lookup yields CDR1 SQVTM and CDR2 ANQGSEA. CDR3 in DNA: TGCAGCGTTGAAGAGCCCCAGCCCCACAATGAGCAGTTCTTC. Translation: CSVEEPQPHNEQFF.

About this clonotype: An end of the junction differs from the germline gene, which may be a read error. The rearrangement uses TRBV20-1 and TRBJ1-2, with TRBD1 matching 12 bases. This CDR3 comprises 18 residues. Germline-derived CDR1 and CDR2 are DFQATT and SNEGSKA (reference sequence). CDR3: CSTRGPPGQGAKYYGYTF. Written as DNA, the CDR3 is TGCAGTACTAGAGGCCCCCCGGGACAGGGGGCCAAGTACTATGGCTACACCTTC.

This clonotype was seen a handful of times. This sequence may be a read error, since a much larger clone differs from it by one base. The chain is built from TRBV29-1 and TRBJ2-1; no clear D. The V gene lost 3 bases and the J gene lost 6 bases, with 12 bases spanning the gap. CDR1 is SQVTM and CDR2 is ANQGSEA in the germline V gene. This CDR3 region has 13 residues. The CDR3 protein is CSVDPGIANEQFF. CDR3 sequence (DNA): TGCAGCGTTGACCCTGGGATAGCCAATGAGCAGTTCTTC.

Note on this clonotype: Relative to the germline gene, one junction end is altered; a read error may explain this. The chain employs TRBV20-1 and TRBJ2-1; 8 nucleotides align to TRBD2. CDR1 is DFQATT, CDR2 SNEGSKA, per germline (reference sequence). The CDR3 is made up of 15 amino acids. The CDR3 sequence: CSARRLASSYNEQLF. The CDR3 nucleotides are TGCAGTGCTAGAAGACTAGCGAGCTCCTACAATGAGCAGCTCTTC.

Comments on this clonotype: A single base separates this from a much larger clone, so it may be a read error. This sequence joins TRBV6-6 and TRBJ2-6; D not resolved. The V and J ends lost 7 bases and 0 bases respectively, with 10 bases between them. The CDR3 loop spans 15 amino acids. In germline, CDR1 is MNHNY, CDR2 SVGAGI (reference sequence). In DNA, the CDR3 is TGTGCCAGCACTGGCGGTAGCTCTGGGGCCAACGTCCTGACTTTC. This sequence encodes CASTGGSSGANVLTF.

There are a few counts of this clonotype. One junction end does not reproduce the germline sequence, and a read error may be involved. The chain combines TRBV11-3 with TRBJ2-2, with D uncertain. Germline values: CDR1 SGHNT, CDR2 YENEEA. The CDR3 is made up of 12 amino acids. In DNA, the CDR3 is TGTGCCAGCAGCTATGACGCCTGGGAACTGTTTTTT. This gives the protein CASSYDAWELFF.

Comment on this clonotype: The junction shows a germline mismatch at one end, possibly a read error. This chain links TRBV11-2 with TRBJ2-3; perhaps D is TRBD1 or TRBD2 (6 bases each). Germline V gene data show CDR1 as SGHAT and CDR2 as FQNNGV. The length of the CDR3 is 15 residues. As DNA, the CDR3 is TGTGCCAGCAGTTTTGGGGGGCCAAGCACAGGTACGCAGTATTTT. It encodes CASSFGGPSTGTQYF.